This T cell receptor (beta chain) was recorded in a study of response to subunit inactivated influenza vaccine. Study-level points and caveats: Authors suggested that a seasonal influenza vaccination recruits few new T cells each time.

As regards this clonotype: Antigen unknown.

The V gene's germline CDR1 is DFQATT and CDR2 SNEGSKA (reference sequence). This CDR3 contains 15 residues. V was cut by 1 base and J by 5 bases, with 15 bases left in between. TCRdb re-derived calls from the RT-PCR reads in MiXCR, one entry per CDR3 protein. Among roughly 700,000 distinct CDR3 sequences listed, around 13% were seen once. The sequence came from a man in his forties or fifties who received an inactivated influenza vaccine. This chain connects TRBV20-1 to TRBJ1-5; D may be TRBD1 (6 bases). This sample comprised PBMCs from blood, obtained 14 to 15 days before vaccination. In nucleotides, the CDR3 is TGCAGTGCTAGAGGATCGGGCAGGGGCGATCAGCCCCAGCATTTT. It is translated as CSARGSGRGDQPQHF.